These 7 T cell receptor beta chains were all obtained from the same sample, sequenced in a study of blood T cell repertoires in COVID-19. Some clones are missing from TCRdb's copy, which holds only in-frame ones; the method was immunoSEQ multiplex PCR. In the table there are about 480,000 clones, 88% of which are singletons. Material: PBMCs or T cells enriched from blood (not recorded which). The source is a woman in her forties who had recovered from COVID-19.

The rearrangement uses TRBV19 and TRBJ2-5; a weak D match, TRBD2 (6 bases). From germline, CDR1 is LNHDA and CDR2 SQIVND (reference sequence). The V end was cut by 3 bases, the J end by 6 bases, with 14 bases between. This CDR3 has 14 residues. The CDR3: CASSMGQGLKTQYF. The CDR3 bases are TGTGCCAGTAGTATGGGGCAGGGACTGAAGACCCAGTACTTC.

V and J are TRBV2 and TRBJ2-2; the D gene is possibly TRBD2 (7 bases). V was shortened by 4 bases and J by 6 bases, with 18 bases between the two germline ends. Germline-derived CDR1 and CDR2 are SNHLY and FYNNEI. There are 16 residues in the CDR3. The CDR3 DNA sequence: TGTGCCAGCAGTGCTTTGGGGGGGCAGGATTCCGGGGAGCTGTTTTTT. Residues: CASSALGGQDSGELFF.

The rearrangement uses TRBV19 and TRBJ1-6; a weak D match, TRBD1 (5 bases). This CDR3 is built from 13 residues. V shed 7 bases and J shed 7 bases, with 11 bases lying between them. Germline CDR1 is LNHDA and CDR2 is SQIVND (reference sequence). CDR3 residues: CASKQGGNSPLHF. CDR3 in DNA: TGTGCCAGTAAGCAGGGTGGAAATTCACCCCTCCACTTT.

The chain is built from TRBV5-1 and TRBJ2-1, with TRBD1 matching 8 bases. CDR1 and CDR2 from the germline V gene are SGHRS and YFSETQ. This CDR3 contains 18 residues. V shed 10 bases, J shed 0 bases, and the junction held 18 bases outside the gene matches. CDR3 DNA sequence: TGCGCCGGGAGGAAGAGACAGGGGTCCCTTAGCTCCTACAATGAGCAGTTCTTC. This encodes CAGRKRQGSLSSYNEQFF.

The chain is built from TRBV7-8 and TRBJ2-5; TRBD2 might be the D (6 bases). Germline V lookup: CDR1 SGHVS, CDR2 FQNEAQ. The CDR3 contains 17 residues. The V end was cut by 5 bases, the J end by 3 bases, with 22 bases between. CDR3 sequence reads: CASSTPRWGRREETQYF. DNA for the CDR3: TGTGCCAGCAGCACCCCCCGTTGGGGCCGGAGGGAAGAGACCCAGTACTTC.

This CDR3 reads CSASRASGKVSGEQYF. CDR3 in DNA: TGCAGTGCTAGTAGGGCGAGCGGGAAAGTTTCGGGCGAGCAGTACTTC. The chain has TRBV20-1 and TRBJ2-7; 7 nucleotides line up with TRBD2. J gave up 6 bases and V 3 bases, and 17 bases lay outside the gene matches. The CDR3 contains 16 residues. CDR1 is DFQATT, CDR2 SNEGSKA, per germline (reference sequence).

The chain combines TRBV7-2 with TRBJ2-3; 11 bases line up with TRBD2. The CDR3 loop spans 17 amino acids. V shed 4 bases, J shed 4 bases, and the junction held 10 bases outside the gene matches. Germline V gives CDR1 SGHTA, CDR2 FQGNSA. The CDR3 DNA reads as TGTGCCAGCAGCTCCTATCGACTAGCGGGACCCCCAGATACGCAGTATTTT. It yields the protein CASSSYRLAGPPDTQYF.